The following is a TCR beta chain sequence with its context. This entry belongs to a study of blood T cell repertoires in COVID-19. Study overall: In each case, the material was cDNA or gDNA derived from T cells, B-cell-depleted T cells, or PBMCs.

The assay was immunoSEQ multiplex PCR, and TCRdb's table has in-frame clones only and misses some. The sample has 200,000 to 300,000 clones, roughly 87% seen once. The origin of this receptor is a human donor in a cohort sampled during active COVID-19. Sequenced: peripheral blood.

The CDR3 DNA follows: TGTGCCAGCAGCCCCATGGGACAGCTGAACACTGAAGCTTTCTTT. It codes for CASSPMGQLNTEAFF. The chain uses TRBV7-2 and TRBJ1-1, with 7 bases fitting TRBD1. V trimming: 5 bases; J trimming: 0 bases; junction bases outside the gene matches: 6. The CDR3 is 15 residues long. Germline V CDR1 and CDR2: SGHTA, FQGNSA.